The T cell receptor beta chain described here comes from a study of cytomegalovirus exposure and HLA in healthy donors. Clones were read by immunoSEQ multiplex PCR, and TCRdb kept only the in-frame ones, dropping some. The sample contains about 200,000 clones, roughly 84% of which appear only once. This receptor was identified in a woman in her late teens or twenties in good health and CMV-seropositive. The specimen sequenced was PBMCs.

CDR3: CASRGGSGANVLTF. Written as DNA, the CDR3 is TGTGCCAGCAGGGGAGGCTCTGGGGCCAACGTCCTGACTTTC. The rearrangement uses TRBV6-1 and TRBJ2-6, with a tentative D call TRBD2 (6 bases). This CDR3 has 14 amino acids. The V end was cut by 6 bases, the J end by 0 bases, with 6 bases between. CDR1 and CDR2 (germline): MNHNS, SASEGT.